This T cell receptor beta chain was obtained from a study of OX40 agonist ivuxolimab in advanced cancers. Study-level information: Those treated in dose escalation had hepatocellular carcinoma, melanoma, renal cell cancer or head and neck cancer. Of mixed ages from roughly 23 to 80 and averaging roughly 64 years, the group was roughly 85% male.

The study sampled blood at baseline, cycle 4 day 1, and cycle 7 day 1. CDR1 SGHDN and CDR2 FVKESK come from the germline V gene. CDR3 length: 15 amino acids. After removal of 4 bases from V and 3 bases from J, the junction contained 2 bases not matched to a gene. Assay: immunoSEQ multiplex PCR; the TCRdb copy retains only in-frame clones and omits some. The sample has tens of thousands of clones; around nine tenths are singletons. The material sequenced was CD4+ or CD8+ T cells sorted from blood, taken in a trial of the OX40 agonist ivuxolimab. The chain uses TRBV14 and TRBJ2-5; 13 bases line up with TRBD2. The source is an adult with an advanced solid tumor such as melanoma, head and neck, liver or kidney cancer. CDR3 in DNA: TGTGCCAGCAGCCGGGGGACTAGCGGGAAAGAGACCCAGTACTTC. Its protein is CASSRGTSGKETQYF.